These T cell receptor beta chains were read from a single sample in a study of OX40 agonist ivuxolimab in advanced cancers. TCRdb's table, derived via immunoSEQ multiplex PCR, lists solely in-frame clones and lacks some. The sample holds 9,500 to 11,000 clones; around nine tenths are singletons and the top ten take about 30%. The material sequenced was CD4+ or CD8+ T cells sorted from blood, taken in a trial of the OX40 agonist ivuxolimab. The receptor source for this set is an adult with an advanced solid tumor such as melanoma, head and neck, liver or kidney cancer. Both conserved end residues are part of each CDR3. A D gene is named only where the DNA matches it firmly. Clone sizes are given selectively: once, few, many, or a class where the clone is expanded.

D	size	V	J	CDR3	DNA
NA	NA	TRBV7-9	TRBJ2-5	CASSLDLRYQETQYF	TGTGCCAGCAGCTTAGATCTCAGGTACCAAGAGACCCAGTACTTC
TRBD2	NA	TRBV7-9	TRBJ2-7	CASSTGLAGHYEQYF	TGTGCCAGCAGCACCGGACTAGCGGGCCACTACGAGCAGTACTTC
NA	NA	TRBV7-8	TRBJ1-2	CASSLRTGTLGYTF	TGTGCCAGCAGCTTAAGAACAGGGACGCTCGGCTACACCTTC
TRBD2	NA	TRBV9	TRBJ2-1	CASSVGGGTSANEQFF	TGTGCCAGCAGCGTAGGAGGGGGGACTAGTGCCAATGAGCAGTTCTTC
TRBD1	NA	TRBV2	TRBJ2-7	CASSSGQDSYEQYF	TGTGCCAGCAGTTCGGGACAGGACAGCTACGAGCAGTACTTC
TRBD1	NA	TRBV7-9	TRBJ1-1	CASSLTGQRNTEAFF	TGTGCCAGCAGCTTAACGGGACAGCGAAACACTGAAGCTTTCTTT
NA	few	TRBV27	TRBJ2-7	CASSLEGGAWGEQYF	TGTGCCAGCAGTTTAGAGGGGGGTGCTTGGGGGGAGCAGTACTTC
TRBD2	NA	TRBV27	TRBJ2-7	CASRPAGTSGSYEQYF	TGTGCCAGCAGACCAGCCGGGACTAGCGGTTCCTACGAGCAGTACTTC
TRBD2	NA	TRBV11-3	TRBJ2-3	CASSRAGGGTDTQYF	TGTGCCAGCAGCAGAGCGGGAGGAGGCACAGATACGCAGTATTTT
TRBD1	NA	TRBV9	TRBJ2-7	CASSVAGQGLDEQYF	TGTGCCAGCAGCGTAGCTGGACAGGGGTTGGACGAGCAGTACTTC
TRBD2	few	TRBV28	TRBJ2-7	CASSPVAGEYEQYF	TGTGCCAGCAGTCCAGTAGCGGGAGAATACGAGCAGTACTTC
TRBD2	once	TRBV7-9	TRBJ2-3	CASSFTAGGTDTQYF	TGTGCCAGCAGCTTCACAGCGGGAGGCACAGATACGCAGTATTTT
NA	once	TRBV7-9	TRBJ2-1	CASSLYQGRGYNEQFF	TGTGCCAGCAGTCTGTACCAGGGACGAGGTTACAATGAGCAGTTCTTC
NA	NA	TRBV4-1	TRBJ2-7	CASSQDRSAIYEQYF	TGCGCCAGCAGCCAAGATAGGTCAGCGATCTACGAGCAGTACTTC
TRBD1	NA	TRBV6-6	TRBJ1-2	CASSSTGVDGYTF	TGTGCCAGCAGTTCGACAGGGGTTGATGGCTACACCTTC
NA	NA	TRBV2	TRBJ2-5	CASSDLRDGEETQYF	TGTGCCAGCAGTGACTTGCGGGATGGAGAAGAGACCCAGTACTTC
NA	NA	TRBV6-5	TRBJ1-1	CASSLVGANTEAFF	TGTGCCAGCAGTTTGGTGGGGGCGAACACTGAAGCTTTCTTT
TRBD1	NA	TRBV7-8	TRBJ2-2	CASSVDRANTGELFF	TGTGCCAGCAGCGTCGACAGGGCGAACACCGGGGAGCTGTTTTTT
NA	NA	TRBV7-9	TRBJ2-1	CASSLKAAGYNEQFF	TGTGCCAGCAGCTTAAAAGCGGCCGGTTACAATGAGCAGTTCTTC
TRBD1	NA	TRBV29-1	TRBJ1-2	CSVEDGTGVTPNYGYTF	TGCAGCGTTGAAGATGGGACAGGGGTGACTCCTAACTATGGCTACACCTTC
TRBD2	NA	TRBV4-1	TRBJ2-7	CASSPLAGAYEQYF	TGCGCCAGCAGCCCTCTAGCGGGAGCCTACGAGCAGTACTTC
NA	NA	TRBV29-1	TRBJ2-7	CSAQTAYSYEQYF	TGCAGCGCTCAGACGGCCTACTCCTACGAGCAGTACTTC
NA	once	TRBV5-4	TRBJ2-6	CASSLQDTSASGANVLTF	TGTGCCAGCAGCTTACAGGACACCAGCGCGTCTGGGGCCAACGTCCTGACTTTC
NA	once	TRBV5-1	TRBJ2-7	CASSLVLEGAYEQYF	TGCGCCAGCAGCTTGGTGCTCGAGGGGGCCTACGAGCAGTACTTC
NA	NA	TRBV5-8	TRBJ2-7	CASSPLTGTYEQYF	TGTGCCAGCAGCCCCCTTACAGGGACCTACGAGCAGTACTTC
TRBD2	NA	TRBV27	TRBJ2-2	CASSLLLANDGELFF	TGTGCCAGCAGTCTCCTACTAGCGAACGACGGGGAGCTGTTTTTT
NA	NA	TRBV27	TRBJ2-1	CASSLEGPRSYNEQFF	TGTGCCAGCAGTTTAGAGGGGCCCCGGTCCTACAATGAGCAGTTCTTC
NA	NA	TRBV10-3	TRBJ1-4	CAISDTEVGEGYNEKLFF	TGTGCCATCAGTGACACCGAAGTGGGGGAGGGGTATAATGAAAAACTGTTTTTT
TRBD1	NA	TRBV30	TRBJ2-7	CAWGSGTGDNEQYF	TGTGCCTGGGGATCAGGGACAGGGGATAACGAGCAGTACTTC
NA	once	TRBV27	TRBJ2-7	CASSSGLEQYF	TGTGCCAGCAGTTCGGGACTTGAGCAGTACTTC
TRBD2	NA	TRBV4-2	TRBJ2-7	CASSPLGLGAGGFYEQYF	TGTGCCAGCAGCCCTCTTGGTCTTGGGGCGGGAGGGTTTTACGAGCAGTACTTC
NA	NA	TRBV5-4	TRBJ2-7	CATFGRESSYEQYF	TGTGCCACCTTCGGCAGGGAGAGCTCCTACGAGCAGTACTTC
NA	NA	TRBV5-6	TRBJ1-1	CASSLDGSQFMNTEAFF	TGTGCCAGCAGCTTGGATGGGTCCCAATTTATGAACACTGAAGCTTTCTTT
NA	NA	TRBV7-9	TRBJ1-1	CASSFPTSTAGGTEAFF	TGTGCCAGCAGCTTTCCAACCTCGACAGCCGGGGGCACTGAAGCTTTCTTT
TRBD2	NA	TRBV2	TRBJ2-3	CASRGRYSGTRASDTQYF	TGTGCCAGCAGAGGGAGGTATAGTGGGACTAGAGCATCAGATACGCAGTATTTT
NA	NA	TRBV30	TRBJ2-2	CAWAKGWGATGELFF	TGTGCCTGGGCGAAAGGGTGGGGTGCTACCGGGGAGCTGTTTTTT
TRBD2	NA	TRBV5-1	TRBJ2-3	CASSLLVAGGSTDTQYF	TGCGCCAGCAGCTTACTAGTAGCGGGTGGGAGCACAGATACGCAGTATTTT
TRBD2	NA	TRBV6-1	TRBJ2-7	CASSVRTSLSYEQYF	TGTGCCAGCAGTGTTAGGACTAGCCTCTCCTACGAGCAGTACTTC
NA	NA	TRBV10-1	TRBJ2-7	CASSETGYEQCF	TGCGCCAGCAGTGAGACGGGATACGAGCAGTGCTTC
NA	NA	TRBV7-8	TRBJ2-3	CASSLAGETDTQYF	TGTGCCAGCAGCTTAGCGGGGGAGACAGATACGCAGTATTTT
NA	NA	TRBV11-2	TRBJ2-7	CASSLGTEYEQYF	TGTGCCAGCAGCTTAGGCACAGAATACGAGCAGTACTTC
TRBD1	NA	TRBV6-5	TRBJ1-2	CASSYSGTGPLDGYTF	TGTGCCAGCAGTTACTCGGGGACAGGGCCCCTCGATGGCTACACCTTC
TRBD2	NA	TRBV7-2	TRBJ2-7	CASSLPVGTSTFIPYEQYF	TGTGCCAGCAGCCTACCCGTCGGGACTAGCACTTTCATCCCCTACGAGCAGTACTTC
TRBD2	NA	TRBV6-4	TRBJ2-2	CASSDIAGPHTGELFF	TGTGCCAGCAGTGACATAGCGGGACCACACACCGGGGAGCTGTTTTTT
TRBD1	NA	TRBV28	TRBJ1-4	CASSGGDRGTEKLFF	TGTGCCAGCAGCGGGGGGGACAGGGGGACAGAAAAACTGTTTTTT
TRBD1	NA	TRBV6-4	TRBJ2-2	CASSADPQTGTNTGELFF	TGTGCCAGCAGTGCCGACCCCCAGACAGGGACGAACACCGGGGAGCTGTTTTTT
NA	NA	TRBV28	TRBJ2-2	CASSLNTGELFF	TGTGCCAGCAGTTTAAACACCGGGGAGCTGTTTTTT
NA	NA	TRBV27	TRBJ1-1	CASSLYREMNTEAFF	TGTGCCAGCAGTTTGTACAGGGAGATGAACACTGAAGCTTTCTTT
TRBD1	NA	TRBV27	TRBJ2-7	CASSQGTGGYEQYF	TGTGCCAGCAGTCAGGGGACAGGGGGCTACGAGCAGTACTTC
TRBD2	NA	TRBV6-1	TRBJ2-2	CATSMGPSGPGELFF	TGTGCCACCTCTATGGGGCCTAGCGGTCCCGGGGAGCTGTTTTTT
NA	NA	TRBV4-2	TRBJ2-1	CASSQADVGLGTGNEQFF	TGTGCCAGCAGCCAAGCCGACGTCGGGCTCGGGACCGGAAATGAGCAGTTCTTC
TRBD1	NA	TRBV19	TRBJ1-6	CARRHPGTGGSPLHF	TGTGCCAGACGTCACCCCGGGACAGGGGGTTCACCCCTCCACTTT
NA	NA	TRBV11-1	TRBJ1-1	CASSLAGTMNTEAFF	TGTGCCAGCAGCTTAGCGGGTACCATGAACACTGAAGCTTTCTTT
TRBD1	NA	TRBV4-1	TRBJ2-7	CASSPTGDRLYEQYF	TGCGCCAGCAGCCCTACAGGGGATAGACTTTACGAGCAGTACTTC
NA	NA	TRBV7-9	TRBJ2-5	CASKVQETQYF	TGTGCCAGTAAAGTACAAGAGACCCAGTACTTC
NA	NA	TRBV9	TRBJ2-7	CASSPRTKTYEQYF	TGTGCCAGCAGCCCGCGGACAAAGACCTACGAGCAGTACTTC
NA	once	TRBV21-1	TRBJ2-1	CASSKVRELYNEQFF	TGTGCCAGCAGCAAAGTACGGGAGCTCTACAATGAGCAGTTCTTC